Here is one TCR beta chain with its context. The record originates from a study of blood T cell repertoires in COVID-19. In germline, CDR1 is SGHNT, CDR2 YYREEE (reference sequence). Trimming cost V 4 bases and J 3 bases; bases outside gene matches: 7. The CDR3 spans 14 residues. Data came from immunoSEQ multiplex PCR; TCRdb stores just in-frame clones and leaves some out. The sample yields about 26,000 clones, 92% seen once. J is TRBJ2-7 and V is TRBV5-4, with 7 bases aligning to TRBD2. The specimen was peripheral blood. The receptor comes from a human donor in a cohort sampled during active COVID-19. The CDR3: CASSDAGDFYEQYF. The DNA for the CDR3 is TGTGCCAGCAGCGACGCGGGGGACTTCTACGAGCAGTACTTC.